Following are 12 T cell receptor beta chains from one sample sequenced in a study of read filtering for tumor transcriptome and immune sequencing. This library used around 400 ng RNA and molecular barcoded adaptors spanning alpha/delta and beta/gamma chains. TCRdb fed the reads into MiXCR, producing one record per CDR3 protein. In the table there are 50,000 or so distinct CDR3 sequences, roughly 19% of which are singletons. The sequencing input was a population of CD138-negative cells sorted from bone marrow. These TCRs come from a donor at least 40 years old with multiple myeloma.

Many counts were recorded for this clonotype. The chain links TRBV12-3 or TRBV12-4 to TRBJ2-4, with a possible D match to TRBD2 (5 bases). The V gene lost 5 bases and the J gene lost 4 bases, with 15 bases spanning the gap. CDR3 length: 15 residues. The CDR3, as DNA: TGTGCCAGCAGTGTAGACGCGCTAGCAAAAAACATTCAGTACTTC. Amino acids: CASSVDALAKNIQYF.

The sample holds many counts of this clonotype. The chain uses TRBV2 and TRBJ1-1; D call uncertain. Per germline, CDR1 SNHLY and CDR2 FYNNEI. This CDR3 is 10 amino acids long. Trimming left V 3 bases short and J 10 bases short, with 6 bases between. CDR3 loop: CASSERLAFF. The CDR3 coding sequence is TGTGCCAGCAGTGAGAGGTTAGCTTTCTTT.

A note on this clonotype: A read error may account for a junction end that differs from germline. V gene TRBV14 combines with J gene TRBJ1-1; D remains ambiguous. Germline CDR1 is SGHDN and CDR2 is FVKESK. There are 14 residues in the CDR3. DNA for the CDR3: TGTGCCAGCAGCCAAGTAGGGCCGAACACTGAAGCTCTCTTT. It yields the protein CASSQVGPNTEALF.

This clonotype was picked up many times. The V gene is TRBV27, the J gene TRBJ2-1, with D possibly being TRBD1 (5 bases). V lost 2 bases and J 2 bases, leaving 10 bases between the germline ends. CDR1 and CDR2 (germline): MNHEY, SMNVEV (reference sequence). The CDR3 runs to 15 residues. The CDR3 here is CASSLIQGAYNEQFF. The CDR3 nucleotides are TGTGCCAGCAGTTTAATTCAGGGCGCCTACAATGAGCAGTTCTTC.

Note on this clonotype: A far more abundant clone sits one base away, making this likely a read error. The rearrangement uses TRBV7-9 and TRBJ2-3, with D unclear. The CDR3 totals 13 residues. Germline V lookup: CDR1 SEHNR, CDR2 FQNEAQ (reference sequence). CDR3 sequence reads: CACSYFGTDTQYF. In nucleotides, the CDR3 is TGTGCCTGCAGCTACTTCGGCACAGATACGCAGTATTTT.

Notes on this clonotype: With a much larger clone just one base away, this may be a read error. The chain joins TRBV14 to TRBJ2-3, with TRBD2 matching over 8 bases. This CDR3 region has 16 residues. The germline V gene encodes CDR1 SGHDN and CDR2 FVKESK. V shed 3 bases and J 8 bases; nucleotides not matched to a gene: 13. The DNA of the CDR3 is TGTGCCAGCAGCCAGGAAACCGGGACTAGTCGGCGTACGCAGTATTTT. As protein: CASSQETGTSRRTQYF.

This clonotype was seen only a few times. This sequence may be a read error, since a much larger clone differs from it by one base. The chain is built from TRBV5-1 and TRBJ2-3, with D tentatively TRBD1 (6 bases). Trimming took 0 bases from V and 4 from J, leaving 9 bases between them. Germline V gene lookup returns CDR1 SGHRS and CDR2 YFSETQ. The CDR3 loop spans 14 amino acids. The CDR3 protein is CASSLETGADTQYF. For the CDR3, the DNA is TGCGCCAGCAGCTTGGAGACAGGCGCAGATACGCAGTATTTT.

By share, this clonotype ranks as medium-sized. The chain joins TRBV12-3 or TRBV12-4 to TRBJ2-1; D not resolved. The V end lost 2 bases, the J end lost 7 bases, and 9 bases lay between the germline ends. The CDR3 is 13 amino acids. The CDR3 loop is CASSLNRWNEQFF. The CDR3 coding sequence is TGTGCCAGCAGTTTAAACCGGTGGAATGAGCAGTTCTTC.

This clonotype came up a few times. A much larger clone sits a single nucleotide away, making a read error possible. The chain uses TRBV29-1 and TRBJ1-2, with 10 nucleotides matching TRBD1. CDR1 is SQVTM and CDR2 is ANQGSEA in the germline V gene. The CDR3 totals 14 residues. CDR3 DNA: TGCCGCGTCACTAGACAGGGGGCCTTTTATGGCTACACCTTC. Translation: CRVTRQGAFYGYTF. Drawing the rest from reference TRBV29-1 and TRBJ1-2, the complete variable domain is SAVISQKPSRDICQRGTSLTIQCQVDSQVTMMFWYRQQPGQSLTLIATANQGSEATYESGFVIDKFPISRPNLTFSTLTVSNMSPEDSSIYLCRVTRQGAFYGYTFGSGTRLTVV.

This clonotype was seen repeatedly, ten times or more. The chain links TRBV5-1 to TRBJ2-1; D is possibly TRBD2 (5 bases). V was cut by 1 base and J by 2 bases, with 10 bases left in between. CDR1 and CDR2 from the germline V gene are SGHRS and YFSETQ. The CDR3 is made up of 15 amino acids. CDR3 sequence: CASSLRTGTYNEQFF. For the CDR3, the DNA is TGCGCCAGCAGCTTGAGGACTGGGACCTACAATGAGCAGTTCTTC.

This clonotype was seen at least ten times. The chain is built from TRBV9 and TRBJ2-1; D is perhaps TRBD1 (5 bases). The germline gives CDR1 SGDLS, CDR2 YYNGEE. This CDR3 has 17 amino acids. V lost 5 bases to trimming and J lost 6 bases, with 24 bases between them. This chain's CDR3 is CASSLGDSGKYRNEQFF. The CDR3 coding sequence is TGTGCCAGCAGTCTAGGGGATAGTGGGAAGTATCGCAATGAGCAGTTCTTC.

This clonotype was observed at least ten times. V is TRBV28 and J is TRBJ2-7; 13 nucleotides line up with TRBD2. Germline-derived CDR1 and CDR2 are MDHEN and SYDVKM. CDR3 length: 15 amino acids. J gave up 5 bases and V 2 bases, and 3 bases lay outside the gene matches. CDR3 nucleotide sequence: TGTGCCAGCAGTTTAGGAGGACTAGCGGGAGACGAGCAGTACTTC. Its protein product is CASSLGGLAGDEQYF.